The rows below give T cell receptor beta chains drawn from one sample of a study of response to subunit inactivated influenza vaccine. Using its own MiXCR run on the RT-PCR reads, TCRdb lists one record per CDR3 protein. This table holds 600,000 to 700,000 distinct CDR3 sequences, around 15% found once. The material sequenced was PBMCs from blood, taken less than 15 days before vaccination. These receptors all stem from a man aged 45-60 years who received an inactivated influenza vaccine. The CDR3 runs from the conserved cysteine through the conserved F or W. Fields, in order: CDR3 DNA, CDR3 protein, D gene, clone size, J gene, V gene. The D gene is left open where the match is weak. Part of the rows lack a size; the others show once, few, many or a class for expanded clones.

TGTGCCAGCAGTTACTCGGGGGAGACCCAGTACTTC	CASSYSGETQYF	NA	many	TRBJ2-5	TRBV6-5
TGTGCCAGCAGCTTCAGCGGGGGCCCAAACTACGAGCAGTACTTC	CASSFSGGPNYEQYF	TRBD2	few	TRBJ2-7	TRBV5-5
TGCAGTGCTTTCAACAGGGGCACCTATGGCTACACCTTC	CSAFNRGTYGYTF	TRBD1	few	TRBJ1-2	TRBV20-1
TGCGCCAGCAGCCAAGTCACGAACACTGAAGCTTTCTTT	CASSQVTNTEAFF	NA	few	TRBJ1-1	TRBV4-3
TGTGCCAGCAGTTTTTCTCCCGGGGGGCTGATCTATGGCTACACCTTC	CASSFSPGGLIYGYTF	NA	many	TRBJ1-2	TRBV12-3/TRBV12-4
TGTGCCAGCAGCGGCGGGCGTATGCGTTTTACGCAGTATTTT	CASSGGRMRFTQYF	NA	NA	TRBJ2-3	TRBV27
TGTGCCATCAGTAGGGGACAGGGCCTAAACAATGAGCAGTTCTTC	CAISRGQGLNNEQFF	TRBD1	NA	TRBJ2-1	TRBV10-3
TGTGCCAGCAGCTCCGGGCCGGGACAGGGGCTTAATGAGCAGTTCTTC	CASSSGPGQGLNEQFF	TRBD1	NA	TRBJ2-1	TRBV7-2
TGCAGTGCTAGAGTAGGGGGGTACGAGCAGTACTTC	CSARVGGYEQYF	NA	few	TRBJ2-7	TRBV20-1
TGTGCCAGCAGTTACCCGGCGGATCAGGGTTCACCCCTCCACTTT	CASSYPADQGSPLHF	NA	few	TRBJ1-6	TRBV6-2/TRBV6-3
TGCAGCGTGAGGGGGGGCCTCCTTAGCACAGATACGCAGTATTTT	CSVRGGLLSTDTQYF	NA	few	TRBJ2-3	TRBV29-1
TGTGCCAGCAGCGTCGACGGTTACAATGAGCAGTTCTTC	CASSVDGYNEQFF	NA	many	TRBJ2-1	TRBV12-3/TRBV12-4
TGTGCCAGCAGTTTCGGGTCAGGGGGACAGGGGAGCACCGGGGAGCTGTTTTTT	CASSFGSGGQGSTGELFF	TRBD1	few	TRBJ2-2	TRBV28
TGCGCCAGCAGCCAAGCCTTCCACACTAGCGGGAGTACAGATACGCAGTATTTT	CASSQAFHTSGSTDTQYF	TRBD2	NA	TRBJ2-3	TRBV4-3
TGTGCCAGCAGTTACTCGCAACAGGGGGTGGATGAGCAGTTCTTC	CASSYSQQGVDEQFF	TRBD1	once	TRBJ2-1	TRBV6-2/TRBV6-3
TGCGCCAGCAGCCCGTCGGGACAGGGGAACACTGAAGCTTTCTTT	CASSPSGQGNTEAFF	TRBD1	few	TRBJ1-1	TRBV5-1
TGTGCCAGCAGCCGCTCGGGCCTACTCGGGGGAGCTTTCTTT	CASSRSGLLGGAFF	NA	few	TRBJ1-1	TRBV3-1
TGCGCCAGCAGCCAAGAGACGGGTCCTGGAAACACCATATATTTT	CASSQETGPGNTIYF	NA	NA	TRBJ1-3	TRBV4-1
TGTGCCAGCAGCCGGGGACAGGGGGCAGAGACCCAGTACTTC	CASSRGQGAETQYF	TRBD1	NA	TRBJ2-5	TRBV5-5
TGTGCCAGCAGTTTGGAGGGAACGAACACTGAAGCTTTCTTT	CASSLEGTNTEAFF	NA	NA	TRBJ1-1	TRBV6-2/TRBV6-3
TGCAGTGCTCCAAGGGAAAACGGCCGTTGGAGTGAGCAGTTCTTC	CSAPRENGRWSEQFF	NA	few	TRBJ2-1	TRBV20-1
TGTGCCAGCAGCCTAGAGGGCAGTCCGAGAGATCAGCCCCAGCATTTT	CASSLEGSPRDQPQHF	NA	NA	TRBJ1-5	TRBV5-6
TGTGCCAGCACATGGGGACTTCGGAACACCGGGGAGCTGTTTTTT	CASTWGLRNTGELFF	NA	many	TRBJ2-2	TRBV27
TGTGCCAGCAGCAAACCTGCCGGGACCAGAAATGAGCAGTTCTTC	CASSKPAGTRNEQFF	NA	NA	TRBJ2-1	TRBV7-9
TGCGCCAGCACCCTTGCTGGACAGCCCACAGATACGCAGTATTTT	CASTLAGQPTDTQYF	NA	few	TRBJ2-3	TRBV5-1
TGTGCCAGCAGCCTAACCCAACAGGATCCTAAGAAATACAATGAGCAGTTCTTC	CASSLTQQDPKKYNEQFF	NA	NA	TRBJ2-1	TRBV5-5
TGCAGTGCTAGCGACCTTACCCCAGATACGCAGTATTTT	CSASDLTPDTQYF	NA	NA	TRBJ2-3	TRBV20-1
TGTGCCAGCAGTTCCGCTGGGACTAGCGGGAAAGGCGAGCAGTACTTC	CASSSAGTSGKGEQYF	TRBD2	few	TRBJ2-7	TRBV6-5
TGCAGCGTTGGGGGTCCCGGGACAGGGTACGAGCAGTACTTC	CSVGGPGTGYEQYF	TRBD1	few	TRBJ2-7	TRBV29-1
TGCAGCGTTGACCCCCCCCAGATCTACAATGAGCAGTTCTTC	CSVDPPQIYNEQFF	NA	NA	TRBJ2-1	TRBV29-1
TGTGCCAGCAGTTACTCGATGGGGCCGGGACTAGAGACCCAGTACTTC	CASSYSMGPGLETQYF	NA	NA	TRBJ2-5	TRBV6-2/TRBV6-3
TGCAGTGCTTCTGGACAGCCAAACGGTGCTCCGTACGAGCAGTACTTC	CSASGQPNGAPYEQYF	NA	many	TRBJ2-7	TRBV20-1
TGCAGCGTTGAAGATAGCTCGGGGACAACGCAGTACTTC	CSVEDSSGTTQYF	NA	NA	TRBJ2-7	TRBV29-1
TGTGCCAGCTCCTGGGACGGGTGGGGACTAGCGGGGTTGGGATTCACAGATACGCAGTATTTT	CASSWDGWGLAGLGFTDTQYF	TRBD2	few	TRBJ2-3	TRBV28
TGTGCCAGCAGCTTGCGGTTTAGCCGGGAGCTGTTTTTT	CASSLRFSRELFF	NA	few	TRBJ2-2	TRBV5-4
TGTGCCAGCTCACCACTAGAAAAACGCACAGATACGCAGTATTTT	CASSPLEKRTDTQYF	NA	few	TRBJ2-3	TRBV18
TGTGCCAGTAGTATTAGCGGGGGAATCTCCTACAATGAGCAGTTCTTC	CASSISGGISYNEQFF	TRBD2	NA	TRBJ2-1	TRBV19
TGTGCCAGCAGCCAAGCGACGGGAGCCCCCGTCTTC	CASSQATGAPVF	NA	few	TRBJ2-1	TRBV3-1
TGTGCCAGCAGCCTCCTCTACCGGACAGGGAATCGCCAAGGGGCCAACGTCCTGACTTTC	CASSLLYRTGNRQGANVLTF	TRBD1	few	TRBJ2-6	TRBV27
TGTGCCAGCAGTTATATCCTATCGAACAGGCCAGATACGCAGTATTTT	CASSYILSNRPDTQYF	NA	NA	TRBJ2-3	TRBV27
TGTGCCAGCAGTCCGGGACTGCCCTCCTACGAGCAGTACTTC	CASSPGLPSYEQYF	NA	few	TRBJ2-7	TRBV12-3/TRBV12-4
TGTGCCAGCAGCCAAGATCCCAGGGGGGCAACTAATGAAAAACTGTTTTTT	CASSQDPRGATNEKLFF	TRBD1	many	TRBJ1-4	TRBV4-2
TGTGCCAGCACCGAGCGGGGGACCGGTGAGACCCAGTACTTC	CASTERGTGETQYF	TRBD2	NA	TRBJ2-5	TRBV6-2/TRBV6-3
TGTGCCAGCAGCGCCGGGACCCTGAAAACCCAGTACTTC	CASSAGTLKTQYF	NA	NA	TRBJ2-5	TRBV11-2
TGTGCCAGCAGCAGCACGGGTGGGAGTAGTCAGCCCCAGCATTTT	CASSSTGGSSQPQHF	NA	NA	TRBJ1-5	TRBV7-9
TGCGCCAGCAGCTTGGATTACAGGGGATCTGAAGCTTTCTTT	CASSLDYRGSEAFF	TRBD1	NA	TRBJ1-1	TRBV5-1
TGTGCCATCAGTGAGTCGGTCTACAATGAGCAGTTCTTC	CAISESVYNEQFF	NA	few	TRBJ2-1	TRBV10-3
TGTGCCAGCATCGGTCCCCCTAATTCCTACGAGCAGTACTTC	CASIGPPNSYEQYF	NA	NA	TRBJ2-7	TRBV7-2
TGTGCCAGCAGCTTACGGGGGGCGCGGGTAGAGACCCAGTACTTC	CASSLRGARVETQYF	NA	NA	TRBJ2-5	TRBV7-2
TGTGCCAGCTCACCCGTATCAGTTCGCTCTGGGGCCAACGTCCTGACTTTC	CASSPVSVRSGANVLTF	NA	few	TRBJ2-6	TRBV18